These T cell receptor beta chains were read from a single sample in a study of blood T cell repertoires in COVID-19. Assay: immunoSEQ multiplex PCR; the TCRdb copy retains only in-frame clones and omits some. The table lists 150,000 or so clones, roughly 80% of them singletons. Sequences were obtained from peripheral blood. All receptors derive from a woman aged 55 to 70 with acute or convalescent COVID-19. The conserved cysteine and the conserved F or W are not part of the CDR3 here. The order of the fields is V gene, J gene, clone size, CDR3 protein. Rows may omit the clone size; those that give it use once, few, many or a size class.

v_call: TRBV7-8; j_call: TRBJ1-5; clone_size: NA; cdr3_aa: ASSSMGQGGNQPQH
v_call: TRBV19; j_call: TRBJ1-2; clone_size: NA; cdr3_aa: ASRQGETSNYGYT
v_call: TRBV30; j_call: TRBJ1-1; clone_size: once; cdr3_aa: AWSSGASMNTEAF
v_call: TRBV5-4; j_call: TRBJ1-2; clone_size: NA; cdr3_aa: ASSFTQPGSGYT
v_call: TRBV5-6; j_call: TRBJ2-1; clone_size: few; cdr3_aa: ASSPGTSVEQF
v_call: TRBV30; j_call: TRBJ1-1; clone_size: few; cdr3_aa: AWSAPGTGKLRGAF
v_call: TRBV27; j_call: TRBJ1-1; clone_size: NA; cdr3_aa: ASSPTGARTEAF
v_call: TRBV30; j_call: TRBJ2-2; clone_size: NA; cdr3_aa: AWSPSRIRTGELF
v_call: TRBV18; j_call: TRBJ1-2; clone_size: once; cdr3_aa: ASSPPTVNYGYT
v_call: TRBV14; j_call: TRBJ1-6; clone_size: NA; cdr3_aa: ASSQDLGLSPLH
v_call: TRBV25-1; j_call: TRBJ2-5; clone_size: NA; cdr3_aa: ASSDGTAPLPGETQY
v_call: TRBV28; j_call: TRBJ2-5; clone_size: NA; cdr3_aa: ASSLSQGRETQY
v_call: TRBV4-1; j_call: TRBJ2-7; clone_size: few; cdr3_aa: ASSHSDRPYEQY
v_call: TRBV19; j_call: TRBJ1-4; clone_size: NA; cdr3_aa: ASSSGKANEKLF
v_call: TRBV3-1/TRBV3-2; j_call: TRBJ2-1; clone_size: NA; cdr3_aa: ASSPGLAGAPGSYNEQF
v_call: TRBV19; j_call: TRBJ2-1; clone_size: NA; cdr3_aa: ASSITGGGAIEQF
v_call: TRBV13; j_call: TRBJ1-2; clone_size: NA; cdr3_aa: ASSLGSGTLSGYT
v_call: TRBV3-1/TRBV3-2; j_call: TRBJ1-1; clone_size: NA; cdr3_aa: ASSQDMNTEAF
v_call: TRBV10-1; j_call: TRBJ1-1; clone_size: NA; cdr3_aa: ASSEGRRTEAF
v_call: TRBV19; j_call: TRBJ1-1; clone_size: NA; cdr3_aa: ASRSGDRGVNTEAF
v_call: TRBV12-3/TRBV12-4; j_call: TRBJ1-1; clone_size: few; cdr3_aa: ASSKREDTEAF
v_call: TRBV28; j_call: TRBJ2-2; clone_size: NA; cdr3_aa: ASTSGGQGGTGELF
v_call: TRBV5-1; j_call: TRBJ2-1; clone_size: NA; cdr3_aa: ASTPGGGIRPNEQF
v_call: TRBV24-1; j_call: TRBJ1-5; clone_size: NA; cdr3_aa: ATSDPRQGSNQPQH
v_call: TRBV5-1; j_call: TRBJ1-4; clone_size: few; cdr3_aa: ASSSDSGTAVKPGEKLF
v_call: TRBV10-2; j_call: TRBJ2-7; clone_size: NA; cdr3_aa: ASSERTTQY
v_call: TRBV12-3/TRBV12-4; j_call: TRBJ1-5; clone_size: NA; cdr3_aa: ASTHSNQPQH
v_call: TRBV19; j_call: TRBJ1-2; clone_size: NA; cdr3_aa: ASTSQGYGYT
v_call: TRBV15; j_call: TRBJ1-3; clone_size: NA; cdr3_aa: ATSRDRGNTIY
v_call: TRBV15; j_call: TRBJ1-3; clone_size: NA; cdr3_aa: ATSRTGGGNTIY
v_call: TRBV5-6; j_call: TRBJ2-1; clone_size: NA; cdr3_aa: ASSPDRTHFNEQF
v_call: TRBV11-1; j_call: TRBJ1-1; clone_size: NA; cdr3_aa: ASSRLAAVDTEAF
v_call: TRBV5-1; j_call: TRBJ2-7; clone_size: NA; cdr3_aa: ASSLGVRYEQY
v_call: TRBV9; j_call: TRBJ1-4; clone_size: many; cdr3_aa: ASSEGDRGWGEKLF
v_call: TRBV4-1; j_call: TRBJ1-2; clone_size: NA; cdr3_aa: ASSQAPPDRGVYGYT
v_call: TRBV11-2; j_call: TRBJ2-1; clone_size: NA; cdr3_aa: ASSLVGGTEYNEQF
v_call: TRBV10-3; j_call: TRBJ1-4; clone_size: NA; cdr3_aa: AIRGDGGTNEKLF
v_call: TRBV6-5; j_call: TRBJ2-5; clone_size: once; cdr3_aa: ASSYRRGDQETQY
v_call: TRBV7-2; j_call: TRBJ2-3; clone_size: once; cdr3_aa: ASSLGLRTDTQY
v_call: TRBV3-1/TRBV3-2; j_call: TRBJ1-4; clone_size: NA; cdr3_aa: ASSFGDSINEKLF
v_call: TRBV5-4; j_call: TRBJ2-3; clone_size: NA; cdr3_aa: ASSLALAASTDTQY
v_call: TRBV19; j_call: TRBJ2-7; clone_size: NA; cdr3_aa: ASSPPGYEQY
v_call: TRBV11-2; j_call: TRBJ1-2; clone_size: NA; cdr3_aa: ASKIGSAGDEGYT
v_call: TRBV28; j_call: TRBJ1-5; clone_size: NA; cdr3_aa: ASSPTGGYNQPQH
v_call: TRBV4-1; j_call: TRBJ1-1; clone_size: NA; cdr3_aa: ASSQDNSYLTEAF
v_call: TRBV27; j_call: TRBJ2-2; clone_size: NA; cdr3_aa: ASRGQGVSGELF
v_call: TRBV3-1/TRBV3-2; j_call: TRBJ1-2; clone_size: NA; cdr3_aa: ASSLDRVRSSYT
v_call: TRBV7-8; j_call: TRBJ2-7; clone_size: NA; cdr3_aa: ASSVPRTGQGTYEQY
v_call: TRBV19; j_call: TRBJ2-3; clone_size: NA; cdr3_aa: ASSIGLAGGYTQY
v_call: TRBV19; j_call: TRBJ1-1; clone_size: NA; cdr3_aa: ASSISPSSEAF
v_call: TRBV3-1/TRBV3-2; j_call: TRBJ2-4; clone_size: NA; cdr3_aa: ASSQAGGNIQY
v_call: TRBV28; j_call: TRBJ1-5; clone_size: NA; cdr3_aa: ASSSGQGGVQPQH
v_call: TRBV9; j_call: TRBJ1-6; clone_size: once; cdr3_aa: ASSLTGGSLSPLH
v_call: TRBV25-1; j_call: TRBJ1-5; clone_size: NA; cdr3_aa: ASRGVGNQPQH
v_call: TRBV28; j_call: TRBJ1-5; clone_size: once; cdr3_aa: ASSGTGNRGGVMSNQPQH
v_call: TRBV10-3; j_call: TRBJ2-2; clone_size: NA; cdr3_aa: AIRAGTGNAGELF
v_call: TRBV2; j_call: TRBJ2-2; clone_size: NA; cdr3_aa: ASKRQGDTGELF
v_call: TRBV30; j_call: TRBJ1-5; clone_size: NA; cdr3_aa: AWNAGGDQPQH